This entry lists 10 T cell receptor beta chains sequenced from one sample in a study of blood T cell repertoires in COVID-19. Only in-frame clones appear in the TCRdb table, and some are missing; sequencing was by immunoSEQ multiplex PCR. The table includes 30,000 to 45,000 clones, approximately 86% detected once. The specimen was peripheral blood. These receptors originate from a human donor in a cohort sampled during active COVID-19.

V gene TRBV5-1 combines with J gene TRBJ2-4; 9 positions match TRBD1. There are 14 residues in the CDR3. The V gene end was trimmed by 0 bases and the J gene end by 7 bases; junction bases not matched to a gene: 2. Germline-derived CDR1 and CDR2 are SGHRS and YFSETQ. The CDR3 protein is CASSLDGQGNIQYF. For the CDR3, the DNA is TGCGCCAGCAGCTTGGATGGACAGGGGAACATTCAGTACTTC.

The V and J genes are TRBV6-5 and TRBJ1-2, with D perhaps matching TRBD1 (6 bases). Germline CDR1 reads MNHEY; CDR2 reads SVGAGI. The CDR3 loop spans 16 amino acids. Trimming pared 2 bases from V and 4 bases from J, leaving 17 bases between. The CDR3 DNA is TGTGCCAGCAGTTACACCACCACAGGGAAAACCTATGGCTACACCTTC. Its protein product is CASSYTTTGKTYGYTF.

The chain employs TRBV5-1 and TRBJ1-4; possible D gene TRBD1, 5 bases. In germline, CDR1 is SGHRS, CDR2 YFSETQ. Deletions cut 0 bases from V and 8 bases from J, with 14 bases between. This CDR3 is 15 amino acids long. The CDR3 DNA reads TGCGCCAGCAGCTTGGCTTGGGGGGTAAAGGAAAAACTGTTTTTT. It is translated as CASSLAWGVKEKLFF. The full variable domain, rest sourced from reference TRBV5-1 and TRBJ1-4, is KAGVTQTPRYLIKTRGQQVTLSCSPISGHRSVSWYQQTPGQGLQFLFEYFSETQRNKGNFPGRFSGRQFSNSRSEMNVSTLELGDSALYLCASSLAWGVKEKLFFGSGTQLSVL.

This rearrangement joins TRBV5-4 to TRBJ2-4; TRBD1 might be the D (5 bases). Trimming removed 0 bases at V and 1 base at J, with 11 bases between. The germline V gene encodes CDR1 SGHNT and CDR2 YYREEE (reference sequence). The CDR3 totals 16 residues. The CDR3 DNA reads TGTGCCAGCAGCTTGGAAAGGGGCAGGGCCAAAAACATTCAGTACTTC. It codes for CASSLERGRAKNIQYF.

This clone was observed a single time. CDR3 in DNA: TGTGCCAGTAAGAAGGCAGGGGGCAGTTCTAATGAAAAACTGTTTTTT. It yields the protein CASKKAGGSSNEKLFF. J is TRBJ1-4 and V is TRBV19; 8 bases map to TRBD1. The J segment lost 3 bases and the V segment lost 7 bases, leaving 10 bases of the junction unmatched. This CDR3 has 16 amino acids. Germline CDR1 and CDR2: LNHDA and SQIVND (reference sequence).

V gene TRBV10-3 combines with J gene TRBJ2-1; 12 nucleotides match TRBD1. The CDR3 is made up of 15 amino acids. The J segment lost 10 bases and the V segment lost 2 bases, leaving 6 bases of the junction unmatched. Germline-derived CDR1 and CDR2 are ENHRY and SYGVKD. CDR3 residues: CAISEVGTGGGEQFF. The CDR3 nucleotides are TGTGCCATCAGTGAGGTCGGGACAGGGGGCGGCGAGCAGTTCTTC.

This clone was counted a single time. The J gene is TRBJ2-2, the V gene TRBV28; 7 nucleotides line up with TRBD2. The trim removed 6 bases at V and 4 bases at J, leaving 8 bases unmatched. The CDR3 is made up of 15 amino acids. CDR1 and CDR2 from the germline V gene are MDHEN and SYDVKM. The CDR3 is CASRNWGGSTGELFF. In DNA form, the CDR3 reads TGTGCCAGCAGGAACTGGGGGGGGAGCACCGGGGAGCTGTTTTTT.

The sample holds a few counts of this clone. J is TRBJ1-4 and V is TRBV4-1; D perhaps matches TRBD1 (5 bases). Germline V gene lookup returns CDR1 MGHRA and CDR2 YSYEKL. V lost 1 base to trimming and J lost 3 bases, with 21 bases between them. The CDR3 totals 19 residues. This CDR3 reads CASSQVSLQARRANEKLFF. The DNA for the CDR3 is TGCGCCAGCAGCCAAGTTTCGTTACAGGCAAGGAGGGCTAATGAAAAACTGTTTTTT.

The V call is TRBV5-6, the J call TRBJ2-5; D is uncertain. This CDR3 is 13 amino acids long. V was pared by 4 bases and J by 5 bases, with 12 bases between. Per germline, CDR1 SGHDT and CDR2 YYEEEE. The CDR3 reads CASSPVERETQYF. CDR3 nucleotide sequence: TGTGCCAGCAGCCCGGTTGAGCGCGAGACCCAGTACTTC. Drawing the rest from reference TRBV5-6 and TRBJ2-5, the complete variable domain is DAGVTQSPTHLIKTRGQQVTLRCSPKSGHDTVSWYQQALGQGPQFIFQYYEEEERQRGNFPDRFSGHQFPNYSSELNVNALLLGDSALYLCASSPVERETQYFGPGTRLLVL.

The chain carries TRBV2 and TRBJ1-1; D unclear. With 6 bases removed from V and 0 bases from J, the gap between germline ends came to 8 bases. CDR1 and CDR2 (germline): SNHLY, FYNNEI. The CDR3 is made up of 13 amino acids. DNA for the CDR3: TGTGCCAGCAGCCAGATAATGAACACTGAAGCTTTCTTT. It translates to CASSQIMNTEAFF.